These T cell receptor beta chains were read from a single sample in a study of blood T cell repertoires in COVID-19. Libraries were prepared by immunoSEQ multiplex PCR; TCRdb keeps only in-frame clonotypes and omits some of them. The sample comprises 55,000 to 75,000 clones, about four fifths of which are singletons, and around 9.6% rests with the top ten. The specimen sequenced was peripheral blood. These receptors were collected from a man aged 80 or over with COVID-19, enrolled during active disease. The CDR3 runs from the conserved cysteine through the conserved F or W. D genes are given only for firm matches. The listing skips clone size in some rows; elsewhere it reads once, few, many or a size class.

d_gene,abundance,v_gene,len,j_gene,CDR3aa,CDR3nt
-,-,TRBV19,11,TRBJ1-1,CASNRATEAFF,TGTGCCAGTAACAGGGCGACTGAAGCTTTCTTT
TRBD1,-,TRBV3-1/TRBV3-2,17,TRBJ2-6,CASSLGQGSSGANVLTF,TGTGCCAGCAGCCTTGGACAGGGAAGCTCTGGGGCCAACGTCCTGACTTTC
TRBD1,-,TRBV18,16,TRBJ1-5,CASSRDRGLSNQPQHF,TGTGCCAGCTCACGTGACAGGGGGTTAAGCAATCAGCCCCAGCATTTT
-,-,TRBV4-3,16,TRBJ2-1,CASSQSGLGIYNEQFF,TGCGCCAGCAGCCAATCGGGGTTAGGGATCTACAATGAGCAGTTCTTC
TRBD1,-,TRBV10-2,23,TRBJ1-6,CASRRGQGVGPPRGSSYNSPLHF,TGCGCCAGCAGGAGGGGACAGGGAGTCGGGCCCCCAAGGGGGAGCTCCTATAATTCACCCCTCCACTTT
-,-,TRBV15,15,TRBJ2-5,CATSRAPGPGETQYF,TGTGCCACCAGCAGAGCCCCAGGTCCCGGAGAGACCCAGTACTTC
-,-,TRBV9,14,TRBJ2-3,CASSVDTGTDTQYF,TGTGCCAGCAGCGTTGACACAGGCACAGATACGCAGTATTTT
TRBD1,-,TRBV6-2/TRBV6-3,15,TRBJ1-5,CASSQFQGVRETQHF,TGTGCCAGCAGTCAGTTCCAGGGGGTGCGAGAGACCCAGCATTTT
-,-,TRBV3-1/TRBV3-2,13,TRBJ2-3,CASSPRGSDTQYF,TGTGCCAGCAGCCCCCGGGGGTCAGATACGCAGTATTTT
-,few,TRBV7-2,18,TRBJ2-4,CASSLGLGEGAAKNIQYF,TGTGCCAGCAGCTTAGGTCTAGGAGAGGGAGCGGCCAAAAACATTCAGTACTTC
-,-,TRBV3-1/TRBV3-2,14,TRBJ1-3,CASSPPGGGNTIYF,TGTGCCAGCAGCCCCCCGGGAGGGGGAAACACCATATATTTT
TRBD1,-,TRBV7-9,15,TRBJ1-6,CASSSGTGNNSPLHF,TGTGCCAGCAGCTCCGGGACAGGAAATAATTCACCCCTCCACTTT
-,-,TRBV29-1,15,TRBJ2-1,CSVPPVLGGGNEQFF,TGCAGCGTCCCCCCGGTCCTGGGAGGGGGCAATGAGCAGTTCTTC
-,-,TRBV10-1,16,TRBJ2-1,CASSAGRENRYNEQFF,TGCGCCAGCAGTGCTGGAAGGGAGAATCGCTACAATGAGCAGTTCTTC
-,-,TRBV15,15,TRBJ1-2,CATSRGWGRDYGYTF,TGTGCCACCAGCAGAGGTTGGGGGCGGGACTATGGCTACACCTTC
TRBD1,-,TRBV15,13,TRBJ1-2,CATRITGAWGYTF,TGTGCCACCAGGATTACAGGGGCCTGGGGCTACACCTTC
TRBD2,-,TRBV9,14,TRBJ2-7,CASSVVTAGDEQYF,TGTGCCAGCAGCGTAGTAACGGCGGGGGATGAGCAGTACTTC
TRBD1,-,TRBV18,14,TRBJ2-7,CASSATGSSYEQYF,TGTGCCAGCTCGGCGACAGGGTCGTCCTACGAGCAGTACTTC
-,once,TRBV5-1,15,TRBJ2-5,CASSRGQSFQETQYF,TGCGCCAGCAGCCGAGGGCAGAGCTTCCAAGAGACCCAGTACTTC
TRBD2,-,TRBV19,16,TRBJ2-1,CASSIDARGGYNEQFF,TGTGCCAGTAGTATAGATGCGCGCGGGGGCTACAATGAGCAGTTCTTC
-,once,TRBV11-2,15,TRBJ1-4,CASSGRGRDGEKLFF,TGTGCCAGCAGCGGGCGGGGGAGGGATGGTGAAAAACTGTTTTTT
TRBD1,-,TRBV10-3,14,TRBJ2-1,CAIRGQGVYDEQFF,TGTGCCATCAGAGGACAGGGGGTTTACGATGAGCAGTTCTTC
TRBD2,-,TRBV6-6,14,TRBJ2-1,CASSIEAGGSEQFF,TGTGCCAGCAGTATAGAAGCGGGGGGGAGCGAGCAGTTCTTC
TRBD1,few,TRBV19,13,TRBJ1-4,CATSDRGRGKLFF,TGTGCCACTTCGGACAGGGGGCGAGGAAAACTGTTTTTT
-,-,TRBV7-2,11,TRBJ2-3,CASSQGDGQYF,TGTGCCAGCAGCCAAGGAGACGGGCAGTATTTT
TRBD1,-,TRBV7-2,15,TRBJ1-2,CASSFTGGADYGYTF,TGTGCCAGCAGCTTTACAGGGGGCGCGGACTATGGCTACACCTTC
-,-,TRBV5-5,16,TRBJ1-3,CASSLGQPGSGNTIYF,TGTGCCAGCAGCTTAGGACAGCCCGGCTCTGGAAACACCATATATTTT